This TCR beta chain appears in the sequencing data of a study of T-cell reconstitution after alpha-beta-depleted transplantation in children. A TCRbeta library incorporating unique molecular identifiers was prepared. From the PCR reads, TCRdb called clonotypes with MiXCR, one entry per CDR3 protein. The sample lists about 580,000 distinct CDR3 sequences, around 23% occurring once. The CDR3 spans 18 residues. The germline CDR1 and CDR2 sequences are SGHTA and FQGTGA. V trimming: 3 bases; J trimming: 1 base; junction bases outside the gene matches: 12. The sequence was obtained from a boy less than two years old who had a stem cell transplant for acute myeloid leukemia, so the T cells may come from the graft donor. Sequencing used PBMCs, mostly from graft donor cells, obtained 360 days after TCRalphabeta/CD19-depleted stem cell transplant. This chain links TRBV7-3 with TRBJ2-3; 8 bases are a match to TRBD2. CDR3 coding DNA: TGTGCCAGCAGCTTGACGGGGGGGCCACCATTTCGCACAGATACGCAGTATTTT. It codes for CASSLTGGPPFRTDTQYF.